These T cell receptor beta chains were read from a single sample in a study of chemoradiotherapy in HPV16-positive cancers. Sequencing was performed with immunoSEQ multiplex PCR; in TCRdb, only in-frame clones are kept and a portion is missing. This sample carries about 5,700 clones, about 89% of them seen once, and the ten largest clones take approximately 22%. Specimen: blood, collected from a patient who underwent chemoradiotherapy. These receptors were collected from a human donor with HPV-associated anogenital cancer. Both conserved end residues are part of each CDR3. The order of the fields is V gene, J gene, clone size, D gene, CDR3 DNA, CDR3 protein. The D gene is left open where the match is weak. The size entry is marked missing in some rows and otherwise reads once, few, many or a size class.

V gene: TRBV18
J gene: TRBJ2-1
clone size: NA
D gene: NA
CDR3 DNA: TGTGCCAGCTCCCACGAACCGGACAATGAGCAGTTCTTC
CDR3 protein: CASSHEPDNEQFF

V gene: TRBV5-1
J gene: TRBJ1-2
clone size: NA
D gene: NA
CDR3 DNA: TGCGCCAGCAGCTTGTCCAGATCATATAGCTACACCTTC
CDR3 protein: CASSLSRSYSYTF

V gene: TRBV7-2
J gene: TRBJ2-7
clone size: NA
D gene: TRBD2
CDR3 DNA: TGTGCCAGCAGCAAGCAGACTAGCGGGTCCTACGAGCAGTACTTC
CDR3 protein: CASSKQTSGSYEQYF

V gene: TRBV28
J gene: TRBJ1-4
clone size: NA
D gene: NA
CDR3 DNA: TGTGCCAGCAGGGGAGATAACAGGGTAGGGAAACTGTTTTTT
CDR3 protein: CASRGDNRVGKLFF

V gene: TRBV4-3
J gene: TRBJ2-6
clone size: NA
D gene: TRBD1
CDR3 DNA: TGCGCCAGCAGCCAAGATACAGGGGGGCTAGACTCTGGGGCCAACGTCCTGACTTTC
CDR3 protein: CASSQDTGGLDSGANVLTF

V gene: TRBV18
J gene: TRBJ2-3
clone size: NA
D gene: NA
CDR3 DNA: TGTGCCAGCTCACCACGGGGAGCGGTCACAGATACGCAGTATTTT
CDR3 protein: CASSPRGAVTDTQYF

V gene: TRBV10-1
J gene: TRBJ1-5
clone size: NA
D gene: NA
CDR3 DNA: TGCGCCAGCAGCTCCTTCTCCCGGTTTGAAAATCAGCCCCAGCATTTT
CDR3 protein: CASSSFSRFENQPQHF

V gene: TRBV10-3
J gene: TRBJ2-5
clone size: NA
D gene: NA
CDR3 DNA: TGTGCCATCGCCCGGGACTACCAAGAGACCCAGTACTTC
CDR3 protein: CAIARDYQETQYF

V gene: TRBV7-2
J gene: TRBJ2-5
clone size: NA
D gene: NA
CDR3 DNA: TGTGCCAGCAGCTTTTACGGGGCGCAAGAGACCCAGTACTTC
CDR3 protein: CASSFYGAQETQYF

V gene: TRBV2
J gene: TRBJ1-5
clone size: NA
D gene: NA
CDR3 DNA: TGTGCCAGCAGTGAAAATATAGGGGCGATCAATCAGCCCCAGCATTTT
CDR3 protein: CASSENIGAINQPQHF

V gene: TRBV6-4
J gene: TRBJ1-2
clone size: NA
D gene: NA
CDR3 DNA: TGTGCCAGCAGACCCTCACCGGGGGGCGGCTATGGCTACACCTTC
CDR3 protein: CASRPSPGGGYGYTF

V gene: TRBV19
J gene: TRBJ2-1
clone size: NA
D gene: NA
CDR3 DNA: TGTGCCAGTAGTATATTCCCGACAGGATCTTACAATGAGCAGTTCTTC
CDR3 protein: CASSIFPTGSYNEQFF

V gene: TRBV28
J gene: TRBJ2-7
clone size: few
D gene: TRBD2
CDR3 DNA: TGTGCCAGCAGCCAAACTAGCGGCGGCTCCTACGAGCAGTACTTC
CDR3 protein: CASSQTSGGSYEQYF

V gene: TRBV6-5
J gene: TRBJ2-3
clone size: NA
D gene: NA
CDR3 DNA: TGTGCCAGCAGTTTCGGGACTCCAGATACGCAGTATTTT
CDR3 protein: CASSFGTPDTQYF

V gene: TRBV7-2
J gene: TRBJ2-1
clone size: once
D gene: NA
CDR3 DNA: TGTGCCAGCAGGGGCGTGGGGTACAATGAGCAGTTCTTC
CDR3 protein: CASRGVGYNEQFF

V gene: TRBV7-9
J gene: TRBJ1-1
clone size: few
D gene: NA
CDR3 DNA: TGTGCCAGCAGCGTTGGACAGAGGAACACTGAAGCTTTCTTT
CDR3 protein: CASSVGQRNTEAFF

V gene: TRBV10-3
J gene: TRBJ2-7
clone size: NA
D gene: NA
CDR3 DNA: TGTGCCATCAGTGAGTTCACAGGGAGTGAGCAGTACTTC
CDR3 protein: CAISEFTGSEQYF

V gene: TRBV28
J gene: TRBJ1-5
clone size: once
D gene: NA
CDR3 DNA: TGTGCCAGCAGTTTATGGTCAGGGGTAGAGCATTTT
CDR3 protein: CASSLWSGVEHF

V gene: TRBV25-1
J gene: TRBJ1-2
clone size: NA
D gene: NA
CDR3 DNA: TGTGCCAGCAGTGGGAATAACTATGGCTACACCTTC
CDR3 protein: CASSGNNYGYTF

V gene: TRBV29-1
J gene: TRBJ1-1
clone size: NA
D gene: NA
CDR3 DNA: TGCAGCGTTGAAGCCCGTCTGAACACTGAAGCTTTCTTT
CDR3 protein: CSVEARLNTEAFF

V gene: TRBV7-9
J gene: TRBJ1-2
clone size: NA
D gene: TRBD1
CDR3 DNA: TGTGCCAGCAGCGCGGACAGGGAACCTTACTATGGCTACACCTTC
CDR3 protein: CASSADREPYYGYTF

V gene: TRBV9
J gene: TRBJ2-2
clone size: NA
D gene: NA
CDR3 DNA: TGTGCCAGCAGCCCCCCCGGCAGCGTGAACACCGGGGAGCTGTTTTTT
CDR3 protein: CASSPPGSVNTGELFF

V gene: TRBV1
J gene: TRBJ2-2
clone size: NA
D gene: NA
CDR3 DNA: TGCACCAGCAGCCCAAGGGAGGAGCTAGCGGGGCCGAACACCGGGGAGCTGTTTTTT
CDR3 protein: CTSSPREELAGPNTGELFF

V gene: TRBV19
J gene: TRBJ1-2
clone size: NA
D gene: NA
CDR3 DNA: TGTGCCAGTAGTACTTGGACTAAAGGCTCCTATGGCTACACCTTC
CDR3 protein: CASSTWTKGSYGYTF

V gene: TRBV4-1
J gene: TRBJ2-1
clone size: NA
D gene: NA
CDR3 DNA: TGCGCCAGCAGCCAACCGGGATCTGAGCAGTTCTTC
CDR3 protein: CASSQPGSEQFF

V gene: TRBV18
J gene: TRBJ2-3
clone size: NA
D gene: TRBD2
CDR3 DNA: TGTGCCAGCTCACCGCCGGGACTAGCGGGAGGAGATACGCAGTATTTT
CDR3 protein: CASSPPGLAGGDTQYF

V gene: TRBV11-3
J gene: TRBJ2-1
clone size: NA
D gene: TRBD1
CDR3 DNA: TGTGCCAGCAGCCTTTTGACAGGGGGGGATCAGTTCTTC
CDR3 protein: CASSLLTGGDQFF

V gene: TRBV28
J gene: TRBJ1-1
clone size: NA
D gene: NA
CDR3 DNA: TGTGCCAGCAGTTTCGGGACGCTCGTTACTGAAGCTTTCTTT
CDR3 protein: CASSFGTLVTEAFF

V gene: TRBV7-3
J gene: TRBJ1-2
clone size: NA
D gene: TRBD1
CDR3 DNA: TGTGCCAGCAGTCAGGACAGGGGCTATGGCTACACCTTC
CDR3 protein: CASSQDRGYGYTF

V gene: TRBV7-2
J gene: TRBJ2-3
clone size: NA
D gene: NA
CDR3 DNA: TGTGCCAGCAGCTTAGTTGGGAAGCTTGGCACAGATACGCAGTATTTT
CDR3 protein: CASSLVGKLGTDTQYF

V gene: TRBV6-5
J gene: TRBJ1-2
clone size: NA
D gene: NA
CDR3 DNA: TGTGCCAGCAGGGCTACAGGCCCCCCCTATGGCTACACCTTC
CDR3 protein: CASRATGPPYGYTF

V gene: TRBV6-5
J gene: TRBJ2-3
clone size: NA
D gene: NA
CDR3 DNA: TGTGCCAGCAGTTACACTAACACAGATACGCAGTATTTT
CDR3 protein: CASSYTNTDTQYF

V gene: TRBV5-1
J gene: TRBJ2-7
clone size: NA
D gene: NA
CDR3 DNA: TGCGCCAGCAGATACGGGTGGGACGACGAGCAGTACTTC
CDR3 protein: CASRYGWDDEQYF

V gene: TRBV7-9
J gene: TRBJ2-7
clone size: NA
D gene: TRBD1
CDR3 DNA: TGTGCCAGCAGCTTACGGGGGGGGACAGGGGGTGATTCGGGCTACGAGCAGTACTTC
CDR3 protein: CASSLRGGTGGDSGYEQYF

V gene: TRBV14
J gene: TRBJ2-2
clone size: NA
D gene: NA
CDR3 DNA: TGTGCCAGCAGCCCACAGGGAACCGGGGAGCTGTTTTTT
CDR3 protein: CASSPQGTGELFF

V gene: TRBV19
J gene: TRBJ1-4
clone size: NA
D gene: TRBD1
CDR3 DNA: TGTGCCAGTAGTCTCCAGGGGGCGGGTAATGAAAAACTGTTTTTT
CDR3 protein: CASSLQGAGNEKLFF

V gene: TRBV29-1
J gene: TRBJ1-1
clone size: NA
D gene: NA
CDR3 DNA: TGCAGCGCCCCCGTGAACACTGAAGCTTTCTTT
CDR3 protein: CSAPVNTEAFF

V gene: TRBV7-2
J gene: TRBJ2-7
clone size: NA
D gene: TRBD2
CDR3 DNA: TGTGCCAGCAGCTTAGGGCCAGCGGGGAGTTACGAGCAGTACTTC
CDR3 protein: CASSLGPAGSYEQYF

V gene: TRBV19
J gene: TRBJ2-1
clone size: NA
D gene: NA
CDR3 DNA: TGTGCCAGTAGTATAGGTCCGGGGGTGTACAATGAGCAGTTCTTC
CDR3 protein: CASSIGPGVYNEQFF

V gene: TRBV6-1
J gene: TRBJ2-5
clone size: NA
D gene: TRBD2
CDR3 DNA: TGTGCCAGCAGTGAGACTAGCGGGGGGGGCCAAGAGACCCAGTACTTC
CDR3 protein: CASSETSGGGQETQYF

V gene: TRBV10-3
J gene: TRBJ2-1
clone size: NA
D gene: TRBD2
CDR3 DNA: TGTGCCACCCCTCCGGGACTAGCGGGGGCCCGACGGCAGTTCTTC
CDR3 protein: CATPPGLAGARRQFF

V gene: TRBV7-9
J gene: TRBJ2-3
clone size: NA
D gene: NA
CDR3 DNA: TGTGCCAGCAGCTTAAGGGGCCTATTCCCAGATACGCAGTATTTT
CDR3 protein: CASSLRGLFPDTQYF

V gene: TRBV7-9
J gene: TRBJ1-1
clone size: NA
D gene: NA
CDR3 DNA: TGTGCCAGCAGCTCCCGGGACAAGAACACTGAAGCTTTCTTT
CDR3 protein: CASSSRDKNTEAFF

V gene: TRBV20-1
J gene: TRBJ2-1
clone size: NA
D gene: NA
CDR3 DNA: TGCAGTGCGGATGTTAATGAGCAGTTCTTC
CDR3 protein: CSADVNEQFF

V gene: TRBV20-1
J gene: TRBJ2-7
clone size: NA
D gene: NA
CDR3 DNA: TGCAGTGCTCCGAGCTCCTACGAGCAGTACTTC
CDR3 protein: CSAPSSYEQYF

V gene: TRBV27
J gene: TRBJ2-1
clone size: NA
D gene: NA
CDR3 DNA: TGTGCCAGCAGTCGATTCACCCCTCAGAACAATGAGCAGTTCTTC
CDR3 protein: CASSRFTPQNNEQFF

V gene: TRBV5-4
J gene: TRBJ2-4
clone size: NA
D gene: NA
CDR3 DNA: TGTGCCAGCAGCCAGGACGGGGACATTCAGTACTTC
CDR3 protein: CASSQDGDIQYF